This T cell receptor (beta chain) originates from a study of cytomegalovirus exposure and HLA in healthy donors. Findings and caveats of the study: At a 0.05 false discovery rate, a later analysis found approximately 17,000 TCR beta sequences to be associated with HLA alleles.

With 0 bases removed from V and 2 bases from J, the gap between germline ends came to 11 bases. The CDR3 extends over 15 amino acids. Germline CDR1 reads MNHNY; CDR2 reads SVGAGI (reference sequence). In regard to this clone: The antigen is unknown.

The PCR used 60 Vbeta and 13 Jbeta primers. The table came from immunoSEQ multiplex PCR; TCRdb's copy has only in-frame clones and leaves some out. The profile shows more than 120,000 clones, 70% to 85% of them singletons. Sequenced sample: PBMCs. The TCR originated in a male donor in good health and CMV-seronegative. This chain joins TRBV6-6 and TRBJ2-7, with a weak D call TRBD1 (5 bases). In DNA form, the CDR3 reads TGTGCCAGCAGTTACTCGAGCCAGGGCCCCTACGAGCAGTACTTC. Encoded protein: CASSYSSQGPYEQYF.